Presented here are 14 T cell receptor beta chains from one specimen sequenced in a study of a mutant IDH1 vaccine in newly diagnosed glioma. This table comes from immunoSEQ multiplex PCR, and its TCRdb copy is limited to in-frame clones, with some not included. The sample records some 61,000 clones, about four fifths being singletons. Time point defined: week 35, safety follow-up. Vaccination comprised doses that each held 300 ug of mutant IDH1 20-mer peptide, plus topical imiquimod. No antigen has been assigned to these receptors. The sequenced sample was PBMCs, obtained from a glioma patient whose treatment included an IDH1 peptide vaccine. The receptors come from a man in his late teens or twenties with glioma.

This clone was observed a single time. The chain joins TRBV11-2 to TRBJ1-6; D is ambiguous. The V end was cut by 0 bases, the J end by 2 bases, with 8 bases between. From germline, CDR1 is SGHAT and CDR2 FQNNGV. The CDR3 runs to 16 residues. CDR3 sequence: CASSLEAGAYNSPLHF. CDR3 nucleotide sequence: TGTGCCAGCAGCTTAGAGGCAGGCGCCTATAATTCACCCCTCCACTTT.

A single count supports this clone. The chain couples TRBV7-6 to TRBJ2-7, with a possible D match to TRBD2 (5 bases). The CDR3 length is 14 residues. V was trimmed by 0 bases and J by 6 bases, leaving 12 bases between them. Germline values: CDR1 SGHVS, CDR2 FNYEAQ. The CDR3 loop reads CASSLAERDGEQYF. Written as DNA, the CDR3 is TGTGCCAGCAGCTTAGCAGAGAGGGATGGCGAGCAGTACTTC.

V usage is TRBV9 and J usage is TRBJ1-2; D might be TRBD1 (6 bases). V lost 1 base and J lost 0, with 13 bases in between. CDR3 length: 16 residues. From germline, CDR1 is SGDLS and CDR2 YYNGEE. The DNA for the CDR3 is TGTGCCAGCAGCGTACTTCAGGGGAAAACTAACTATGGCTACACCTTC. Translated, it gives CASSVLQGKTNYGYTF.

The chain recombines TRBV6-6 with TRBJ1-2, with D maybe TRBD1 (6 bases). The germline gives CDR1 MNHNY, CDR2 SVGAGI (reference sequence). Trimming removed 4 bases at V and 6 bases at J, with 9 bases between. This CDR3 region has 12 residues. The CDR3 here is CASSSRTDGYTF. CDR3 DNA: TGTGCCAGCAGTTCGCGGACAGATGGCTACACCTTC.

The chain joins TRBV30 to TRBJ2-7, with D uncertain. The germline V gene encodes CDR1 GTSNPN and CDR2 SVGIG (reference sequence). The V gene lost 0 bases and the J gene lost 2 bases, with 11 bases spanning the gap. This CDR3 is 14 amino acids long. CDR3 sequence: CAWSVQRRAYEQYF. CDR3 DNA: TGTGCCTGGAGTGTGCAGCGACGGGCCTACGAGCAGTACTTC. The entire variable domain, with the rest obtained from reference TRBV30 and TRBJ2-7, is as follows: SQTIHQWPATLVQPVGSPLSLECTVEGTSNPNLYWYRQAAGRGLQLLFYSVGIGQISSEVPQNLSASRPQDRQFILSSKKLLLSDSGFYLCAWSVQRRAYEQYFGPGTRLTVT.

The gene calls are TRBV6-1 and TRBJ2-2; no clear D gene. The V and J ends lost 6 bases and 4 bases respectively, with 9 bases between them. Germline values: CDR1 MNHNS, CDR2 SASEGT. The CDR3 length is 13 residues. As DNA, the CDR3 is TGTGCCAGCAGGGTGGGCGGCACCGGGGAGCTGTTTTTT. It specifies CASRVGGTGELFF.

J is TRBJ1-1 and V is TRBV7-9; D not resolved. Germline lookup yields CDR1 SEHNR and CDR2 FQNEAQ (reference sequence). CDR3 length: 12 amino acids. Trimming left V 6 bases short and J 8 bases short, with 13 bases between. The CDR3 reads CASSSLGPEAFF. For the CDR3, the DNA is TGTGCCAGCAGTTCTCTAGGGCCGGAAGCTTTCTTT.

This clone was recorded a few times. V is TRBV10-3 and J is TRBJ2-7; D is possibly TRBD1 (6 bases). Germline-derived CDR1 and CDR2 are ENHRY and SYGVKD. With 6 bases removed from V and 6 bases from J, the gap between germline ends came to 15 bases. The CDR3 is 13 residues long. In DNA, the CDR3 is TGTGCCATCAGGTCACAGGGTGGAGGCGAGCAGTACTTC. Its protein is CAIRSQGGGEQYF.

The chain uses TRBV6-1 and TRBJ1-1, with D hard to call. The CDR3 extends over 14 amino acids. Germline-derived CDR1 and CDR2 are MNHNS and SASEGT. Trimming removed 6 bases from V and 0 bases from J, with 11 bases in between. The CDR3 nucleotides read TGTGCCAGCAGCCACAGAGGCATGAACACTGAAGCTTTCTTT. It codes for CASSHRGMNTEAFF.

The V and J genes are TRBV4-3 and TRBJ2-3; D may be TRBD1 (5 bases). The germline V gene encodes CDR1 LGHNA and CDR2 YSLEER. This CDR3 has 16 residues. V gave up 6 bases and J gave up 2 bases, with 18 bases separating them. CDR3 DNA: TGCGCCAGCAGGAACAGGCGCGGCTCATTCACAGATACGCAGTATTTT. Its translation: CASRNRRGSFTDTQYF.

The CDR3 is CASSVSGGPVTGELFF. In nucleotides, the CDR3 is TGTGCCAGCAGCGTGAGCGGGGGGCCAGTCACCGGGGAGCTGTTTTTT. This chain uses TRBV9 with TRBJ2-2; TRBD2 aligns across 9 bases. CDR3 length: 16 amino acids. Trimming took 2 bases from V and 4 from J; bases not matched to a gene: 6. Germline V lookup: CDR1 SGDLS, CDR2 YYNGEE.

This chain links TRBV6-1 with TRBJ2-7, with D possibly being TRBD1 or TRBD2 (5 bases each). Germline V gives CDR1 MNHNS, CDR2 SASEGT. The CDR3 spans 13 residues. Trimming removed 5 bases from V and 4 bases from J, with 12 bases in between. The CDR3 DNA follows: TGTGCCAGCAGTCCCGGGACGACTTACGAGCAGTACTTC. This encodes CASSPGTTYEQYF.

This rearrangement joins TRBV7-9 to TRBJ2-2; a possible D gene is TRBD1 (6 bases). CDR1 is SEHNR, CDR2 FQNEAQ, per germline (reference sequence). V was trimmed by 5 bases and J by 1 base, leaving 8 bases between them. CDR3 length: 14 residues. CDR3 DNA: TGTGCCAGCAGCCTGACAGGGAACACCGGGGAGCTGTTTTTT. Translated, it gives CASSLTGNTGELFF.

This chain links TRBV6-1 with TRBJ2-6, with D maybe TRBD2 (5 bases). V lost 1 base, J lost 4 bases, and 8 bases lay in between. In germline, CDR1 is MNHNS, CDR2 SASEGT. This CDR3 spans 15 amino acids. CDR3 DNA: TGTGCCAGCAGTGAAGGGACTTGGGGGGCCAACGTCCTGACTTTC. Its translation: CASSEGTWGANVLTF.